This T cell receptor (beta chain) was sequenced in a study of a mutant IDH1 vaccine in newly diagnosed glioma. In the study overall: Treatment recipients were approximately 60% male and around 40% female, and their mean age was around 37 years. Patients' prior therapy spanned radiotherapy, temozolomide, or both; most underwent both.

In this sample, this clone turned up a few times. Its matching antigen is unknown. V shed 4 bases and J 2 bases; nucleotides not matched to a gene: 6. CDR3 length equals 15 residues. The germline V gene has CDR1 SGHVS and CDR2 FQNEAQ. The study's findings and limits: It was about 92% of patients that developed vaccine-induced immune responses.

Measured with immunoSEQ multiplex PCR; TCRdb has only the in-frame clones, and not every one. The sample records 70,000 to 95,000 clones, roughly 82% being singletons. Specified time point: baseline, week 1 (first vaccination visit). Treatment: pre-vaccination baseline after standard-of-care therapy. This receptor was taken from a man in his forties or fifties with glioma. Some clones in this sample may be carry-over from other donors' samples. Specimen: PBMCs, collected from a glioma patient treated with radiotherapy, temozolomide or both. V gene TRBV7-8 combines with J gene TRBJ2-5; 8 bases are a match to TRBD2. The CDR3, as DNA: TGTGCCAGCAGCTCCCTAGCGGGTACTCAAGAGACCCAGTACTTC. It yields the protein CASSSLAGTQETQYF.